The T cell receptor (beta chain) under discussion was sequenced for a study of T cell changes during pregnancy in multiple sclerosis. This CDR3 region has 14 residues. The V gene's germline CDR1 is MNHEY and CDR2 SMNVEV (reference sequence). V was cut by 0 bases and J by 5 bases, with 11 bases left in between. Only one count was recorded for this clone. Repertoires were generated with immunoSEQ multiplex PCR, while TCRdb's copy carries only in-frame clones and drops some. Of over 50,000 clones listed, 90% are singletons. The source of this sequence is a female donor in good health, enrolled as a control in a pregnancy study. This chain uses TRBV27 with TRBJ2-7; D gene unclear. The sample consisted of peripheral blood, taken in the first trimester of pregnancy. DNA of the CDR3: TGTGCCAGCAGTTTATCTTTGAGTGTCAACGAGCAGTACTTC. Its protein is CASSLSLSVNEQYF.